A single sample is the source of the 21 T cell receptor beta chains below, sequenced in a study of T cell changes during pregnancy in multiple sclerosis. The protocol was immunoSEQ multiplex PCR, while the TCRdb copy is restricted to in-frame clones and leaves out a portion. The sample consists of 65,000 to 85,000 clones, roughly 90% of them appearing once. The source was peripheral blood, collected in the first trimester of pregnancy. These receptors originate from a female donor in good health, enrolled as a control in a pregnancy study.

The chain combines TRBV4-3 with TRBJ2-7, with 10 bases aligning to TRBD2. V lost 0 bases and J lost 3; bases outside the gene matches: 8. The CDR3 sequence is 17 residues long. CDR1 is LGHNA and CDR2 is YSLEER in the germline V gene. In DNA, the CDR3 is TGCGCCAGCAGCCAAGATTGGCTAGCGGGGGAGCTCTACGAGCAGTACTTC. Its protein is CASSQDWLAGELYEQYF.

The chain couples TRBV7-2 to TRBJ1-2; D is unclear. V was shortened by 3 bases and J by 5 bases, with 10 bases between the two germline ends. Germline V CDR1 and CDR2: SGHTA, FQGNSA. This CDR3 contains 13 residues. CDR3 DNA: TGTGCCAGCAGCTTCGGCCAGACTTATGGCTACACCTTC. Encoded protein: CASSFGQTYGYTF. The full variable domain, rest sourced from reference TRBV7-2 and TRBJ1-2, is GAGVSQSPSNKVTEKGKDVELRCDPISGHTALYWYRQSLGQGLEFLIYFQGNSAPDKSGLPSDRFSAERTGGSVSTLTIQRTQQEDSAVYLCASSFGQTYGYTFGSGTRLTVV.

This chain joins TRBV7-6 and TRBJ2-3; 9 bases line up with TRBD2. The CDR3 runs 18 residues. J was trimmed by 2 bases and V by 2 bases; bases with no gene match: 11. Germline CDR1 is SGHVS and CDR2 is FNYEAQ. CDR3 DNA: TGTGCCAGCAGCTTATTAAGTAGGGGCGGGAGGGCCACAGATACGCAGTATTTT. It yields the protein CASSLLSRGGRATDTQYF.

The chain links TRBV14 to TRBJ1-1; 9 positions match TRBD1. CDR3 size: 17 residues. V was clipped by 1 base and J by 6 bases; unmatched bases: 12. CDR1 and CDR2 (germline): SGHDN, FVKESK. CDR3 in DNA: TGTGCCAGCAGCCAAGCGTTGGGAGGGACAGGGTATCCTGAAGCTTTCTTT. Translation: CASSQALGGTGYPEAFF.

The CDR3 sequence is CASSLFQGANYGYTF. The DNA for the CDR3 is TGTGCCAGCAGCTTGTTTCAGGGGGCTAACTATGGCTACACCTTC. This rearrangement joins TRBV5-6 to TRBJ1-2, with TRBD1 identical over 7 bases. After removal of 1 base from V and 0 bases from J, the junction contained 3 bases not matched to a gene. Germline loops: CDR1 SGHDT, CDR2 YYEEEE. This CDR3 is built from 15 residues.

This chain uses TRBV2 with TRBJ2-7; a weak D match, TRBD2 (6 bases). The CDR3 runs 15 residues. Germline values: CDR1 SNHLY, CDR2 FYNNEI. Trimming removed 2 bases at V and 2 bases at J, with 13 bases between. CDR3 nucleotides: TGTGCCAGCAGTGAAAGATCGGGGGTGGCCTACGAGCAGTACTTC. It yields the protein CASSERSGVAYEQYF. Supplemented by reference TRBV2 and TRBJ2-7, the full variable domain reads EPEVTQTPSHQVTQMGQEVILRCVPISNHLYFYWYRQILGQKVEFLVSFYNNEISEKSEIFDDQFSVERPDGSNFTLKIRSTKLEDSAMYFCASSERSGVAYEQYFGPGTRLTVT.

The gene calls are TRBV7-9 and TRBJ1-4; D is uncertain. The CDR3 loop spans 15 amino acids. From germline, CDR1 is SEHNR and CDR2 FQNEAQ (reference sequence). Trimming left V 1 base short and J 5 bases short, with 11 bases between. The CDR3 region is CASSLEKRLNEKLFF. In DNA, the CDR3 is TGTGCCAGCAGCTTAGAGAAGAGGCTCAATGAAAAACTGTTTTTT.

The chain combines TRBV30 with TRBJ1-5, with D perhaps matching TRBD1 (5 bases). The CDR3 runs to 13 residues. The germline V and J ends were trimmed by 0 bases and 9 bases, with 12 bases remaining between them. From germline, CDR1 is GTSNPN and CDR2 SVGIG (reference sequence). In DNA, the CDR3 is TGTGCCTGGAGTGTAAGTCACGGGGGGCCCCAGCATTTT. Its protein is CAWSVSHGGPQHF.

This chain uses TRBV7-9 with TRBJ2-1; D is possibly TRBD2 (6 bases). The germline V gene has CDR1 SEHNR and CDR2 FQNEAQ (reference sequence). This CDR3 is 15 amino acids long. V was pared by 1 base and J by 4 bases, with 11 bases between. This chain's CDR3 is CASSLGRGGYNEQFF. The CDR3 DNA sequence: TGTGCCAGCAGCTTAGGGCGGGGTGGATACAATGAGCAGTTCTTC. Full variable domain (remainder filled in from reference TRBV7-9 and TRBJ2-1): DTGVSQNPRHKITKRGQNVTFRCDPISEHNRLYWYRQTLGQGPEFLTYFQNEAQLEKSRLLSDRFSAERPKGSFSTLEIQRTEQGDSAMYLCASSLGRGGYNEQFFGPGTRLTVL.

V and J are TRBV28 and TRBJ2-7; D may be TRBD1 (5 bases). This CDR3 is 12 amino acids long. With 8 bases removed from V and 3 bases from J, the gap between germline ends came to 11 bases. Germline CDR1 is MDHEN and CDR2 is SYDVKM. CDR3 coding DNA: TGTGCCAGCCGACTCCAGGGCTACGAGCAGTACTTC. Translation: CASRLQGYEQYF.

This chain links TRBV7-2 with TRBJ2-1; D possibly corresponds to TRBD2 (5 bases). The germline V gene encodes CDR1 SGHTA and CDR2 FQGNSA. The CDR3 is made up of 15 amino acids. The V end lost 0 bases, the J end lost 2 bases, and 8 bases lay between the germline ends. The CDR3 DNA follows: TGTGCCAGCAGCTTAGCGGGAGCGCCCTACAATGAGCAGTTCTTC. Protein: CASSLAGAPYNEQFF.

This clone was detected once. The gene calls are TRBV5-8 and TRBJ2-5, with 7 bases lining up with TRBD1. This CDR3 spans 15 amino acids. J gave up 2 bases and V 0 bases, and 4 bases lay outside the gene matches. Germline values: CDR1 SGHTS, CDR2 YDEGEE. The CDR3 reads CASSLGTGFQETQYF. DNA for the CDR3: TGTGCCAGCAGCTTGGGGACAGGATTTCAAGAGACCCAGTACTTC.

The V and J genes are TRBV10-2 and TRBJ2-5, with TRBD2 matching over 10 bases. Looked up from germline, CDR1 is WSHSY and CDR2 is SAAADI. The CDR3 contains 16 residues. V trimming: 6 bases; J trimming: 5 bases; junction bases outside the gene matches: 12. The CDR3 here is CASSLRGSGGYETQYF. The CDR3 DNA reads as TGCGCCAGCAGCCTCCGGGGTAGCGGGGGGTATGAGACCCAGTACTTC.

CDR3 bases: TGTGCCAGCCAGAGGTTCACTGAAGCTTTCTTT. This gives the protein CASQRFTEAFF. J is TRBJ1-1 and V is TRBV28, with D unresolved. Germline-derived CDR1 and CDR2 are MDHEN and SYDVKM. This CDR3 region has 11 residues. Trimming took 8 bases from V and 4 from J, leaving 8 bases between them.

CDR3 DNA sequence: TGTGCCTGGAGTGTACCGACTAGCGGGATGGCCGGGGAGCTGTTTTTT. Amino acid sequence: CAWSVPTSGMAGELFF. The gene calls are TRBV30 and TRBJ2-2, with TRBD2 matching 11 bases. The CDR3 length is 16 residues. Germline V CDR1 and CDR2: GTSNPN, SVGIG (reference sequence). V dropped 0 bases and J dropped 6; count of bases not matched to a gene: 6.

The chain joins TRBV11-2 to TRBJ1-4; the D gene is possibly TRBD1 (5 bases). The V end was cut by 3 bases, the J end by 7 bases, with 12 bases between. The CDR3 loop spans 14 amino acids. In germline, CDR1 is SGHAT, CDR2 FQNNGV. The CDR3: CASSLRFQGEKLFF. The CDR3 region has the DNA TGTGCCAGCAGCTTGAGGTTCCAGGGTGAAAAACTGTTTTTT.

The rearrangement joins TRBV7-6 to TRBJ2-5, with TRBD2 identical over 7 bases. This CDR3 contains 14 residues. J was trimmed by 3 bases and V by 1 base; bases with no gene match: 2. CDR1 and CDR2 from the germline V gene are SGHVS and FNYEAQ. This CDR3 is CASSLGLAKETQYF. CDR3 DNA: TGTGCCAGCAGCTTAGGACTAGCTAAAGAGACCCAGTACTTC.

V usage is TRBV4-2 and J usage is TRBJ2-7, with TRBD1 identical over 10 bases. The CDR3 contains 15 residues. Germline CDR1 reads LGHNA; CDR2 reads YNFKEQ. Trimming at V came to 2 bases and at J to 3 bases, leaving 4 bases not matched to a gene. CDR3 region: CASSQMDRGDYEQYF. In DNA, the CDR3 is TGTGCCAGCAGCCAAATGGACAGGGGGGACTACGAGCAGTACTTC.

This sequence joins TRBV25-1 and TRBJ2-7, with 9 bases lining up with TRBD1. Germline loops: CDR1 MGHDK, CDR2 SYGVNS. The CDR3 spans 15 residues. After removal of 5 bases from V and 3 bases from J, the junction contained 8 bases not matched to a gene. CDR3 coding DNA: TGTGCCAGCAGTAGAGCCGGGACAGGGTACTACGAGCAGTACTTC. Translating gives CASSRAGTGYYEQYF.

The chain couples TRBV14 to TRBJ2-7, with D possibly being TRBD1 (5 bases). Trimming stripped 0 bases from V and 5 bases from J, with 23 bases between. This CDR3 contains 18 residues. Per the germline V gene, CDR1 is SGHDN and CDR2 is FVKESK. CDR3 DNA sequence: TGTGCCAGCAGCCAAGATCTAGTGGGCAGGGCGATTACCCACGAGCAGTACTTC. This translates into CASSQDLVGRAITHEQYF.

The sample holds one count of this clone. The chain links TRBV5-5 to TRBJ1-2, with TRBD1 identical over 10 bases. Germline-derived CDR1 and CDR2 are SGHKS and YYEKEE (reference sequence). The V and J ends lost 2 bases and 2 bases, in that order; junction bases with no gene match: 3. CDR3 length: 15 residues. CDR3 sequence (DNA): TGTGCCAGCAGCTTCAGGGGACAGGGGAACTATGGCTACACCTTC. Translating gives CASSFRGQGNYGYTF.